This T cell receptor beta chain comes out of a study of patients and donors after allogeneic stem cell transplantation. Germline values: CDR1 SQVTM, CDR2 ANQGSEA. The CDR3 totals 14 residues. Unmatched junction bases numbered 10, after V lost 5 bases and J lost 4 bases. This clonotype was found many times. TCRdb reprocessed the RT-PCR reads via MiXCR and lists one record per CDR3 protein. The sample lists about 410,000 distinct CDR3 sequences, approximately 16% occurring once. This TCR came from a human donor who was either an allogeneic HSCT recipient or a stem cell or donor lymphocyte infusion donor (not recorded which). It is not recorded whose cells these are; they may come from a transplant donor. V gene TRBV29-1 combines with J gene TRBJ1-2; TRBD1 aligns across 7 bases. Specimen: blood, either unsorted or a sorted T cell fraction (not recorded which). CDR3 sequence (DNA): TGCAGCGTTTTCGATTACAGGGGAACCTATGGCTACACCTTC. It yields the protein CSVFDYRGTYGYTF.